The 20 T cell receptor beta chains given below trace back to one sample, sequenced in a study of T cell changes during pregnancy in multiple sclerosis. The method was immunoSEQ multiplex PCR; TCRdb's version includes in-frame clones alone and lacks a portion of them. Among over 30,000 clones listed, approximately 91% were seen once. The sample here was CD4+ T cells from peripheral blood mononuclear cells, taken in the third trimester of pregnancy. The source of these receptors is a female donor in good health, enrolled as a control in a pregnancy study.

The chain employs TRBV5-1 and TRBJ2-5; D perhaps matches TRBD1 (5 bases). The ends were cut back, 0 bases at V and 4 bases at J, with 10 bases in the middle. This CDR3 is built from 14 residues. Germline V gene sequence: CDR1 SGHRS, CDR2 YFSETQ. CDR3 sequence: CASSLGLQGETQYF. The CDR3 DNA is TGCGCCAGCAGCTTGGGGCTGCAGGGAGAGACCCAGTACTTC.

This chain joins TRBV4-1 and TRBJ1-2; 9 positions agree with TRBD1. The CDR3 runs to 16 residues. Trimming cost V 4 bases and J 1 base; bases outside gene matches: 7. Germline CDR1 reads MGHRA; CDR2 reads YSYEKL. The CDR3 is CASSRDAGQGNYGYTF. Written as DNA, the CDR3 is TGCGCCAGCAGCCGAGACGCGGGACAGGGTAACTATGGCTACACCTTC.

The chain links TRBV18 to TRBJ1-3; 7 bases fit TRBD1. V was clipped by 2 bases and J by 0 bases; unmatched bases: 1. Per germline, CDR1 KGHSH and CDR2 LQKENI. The CDR3 spans 15 residues. The DNA for the CDR3 is TGTGCCAGCTCACCAGGGACAGCCTCTGGAAACACCATATATTTT. Its translation: CASSPGTASGNTIYF. Drawing the rest from reference TRBV18 and TRBJ1-3, the complete variable domain is NAGVMQNPRHLVRRRGQEARLRCSPMKGHSHVYWYRQLPEEGLKFMVYLQKENIIDESGMPKERFSAEFPKEGPSILRIQQVVRGDSAAYFCASSPGTASGNTIYFGEGSWLTVV.

The chain links TRBV18 to TRBJ1-5, with TRBD1 matching 9 bases. The germline gives CDR1 KGHSH, CDR2 LQKENI. The ends lost 4 bases at V and 3 bases at J; junction bases unmatched: 7. This CDR3 region has 16 residues. CDR3 protein: CASSLTTQGANQPQHF. The CDR3 nucleotides are TGTGCCAGCTCACTTACTACACAGGGGGCCAATCAGCCCCAGCATTTT.

This clone was counted only a few times. V gene TRBV18 combines with J gene TRBJ1-1; D is unclear. The germline V gene encodes CDR1 KGHSH and CDR2 LQKENI. Trimming left V 2 bases short and J 7 bases short, with 8 bases between. This CDR3 spans 12 amino acids. The DNA of the CDR3 is TGTGCCAGCTCACCAGCTTCGCGTGAAGCTTTCTTT. Its translation is CASSPASREAFF.

The chain recombines TRBV7-9 with TRBJ2-2; D gene ambiguous. The CDR3 covers 15 residues. Trimming removed 3 bases at V and 0 bases at J, with 8 bases between. The germline gives CDR1 SEHNR, CDR2 FQNEAQ (reference sequence). The CDR3 DNA is TGTGCCAGCAGCTTCGGCGGAACGAACACCGGGGAGCTGTTTTTT. Residues: CASSFGGTNTGELFF. Complete variable domain (other parts from reference TRBV7-9 and TRBJ2-2): DTGVSQNPRHKITKRGQNVTFRCDPISEHNRLYWYRQTLGQGPEFLTYFQNEAQLEKSRLLSDRFSAERPKGSFSTLEIQRTEQGDSAMYLCASSFGGTNTGELFFGEGSRLTVL.

J is TRBJ2-7 and V is TRBV19; maybe TRBD1 (6 bases). Germline CDR1 LNHDA, CDR2 SQIVND (reference sequence). Trimming shortened V by 9 bases and J by 5 bases, and 14 bases separated the two germline ends. The CDR3 consists of 12 residues. CDR3 loop: CASPQGMHEQYF. CDR3 nucleotides: TGTGCCAGCCCACAGGGTATGCACGAGCAGTACTTC.

This rearrangement joins TRBV21-1 to TRBJ2-3; the D segment call TRBD2 is taken from the table without a DNA check. TRBV21-1 is termed a pseudogene. This CDR3 has 18 amino acids. This CDR3 reads CASSRLVGLAGGTDTQYF. The CDR3 coding sequence is TGTGCCAGCAGCAGACTCGTGGGACTAGCGGGGGGGACAGATACGCAGTATTTT.

The chain joins TRBV13 to TRBJ2-7, with 10 bases matching TRBD1. Unmatched junction bases numbered 6, after V lost 4 bases and J lost 6 bases. Germline V gene lookup returns CDR1 PRHDT and CDR2 FYEKMQ (reference sequence). The CDR3 totals 14 residues. CDR3 sequence reads: CASSWGQGIAEQYF. In DNA, the CDR3 is TGTGCCAGCAGCTGGGGACAGGGGATCGCCGAGCAGTACTTC. Full variable domain (remainder filled in from reference TRBV13 and TRBJ2-7): AAGVIQSPRHLIKEKRETATLKCYPIPRHDTVYWYQQGPGQDPQFLISFYEKMQSDKGSIPDRFSAQQFSDYHSELNMSSLELGDSALYFCASSWGQGIAEQYFGPGTRLTVT.

V usage is TRBV7-8 and J usage is TRBJ1-5; D call uncertain. CDR3 length: 15 amino acids. Deletions cut 5 bases from V and 5 bases from J, with 16 bases between. Per germline, CDR1 SGHVS and CDR2 FQNEAQ. The CDR3 region is CASSPSRWGDQPQHF. The CDR3 DNA sequence: TGTGCCAGCAGCCCGTCTCGGTGGGGAGATCAGCCCCAGCATTTT.

CDR3 region: CSAGSGEFF. The CDR3 DNA reads TGCAGTGCGGGCAGCGGGGAGTTCTTC. The chain links TRBV20-1 to TRBJ2-1; 7 nucleotides agree with TRBD2. This CDR3 comprises 9 residues. The V gene's germline CDR1 is DFQATT and CDR2 SNEGSKA (reference sequence). After removal of 6 bases from V and 14 bases from J, the junction contained 4 bases not matched to a gene.

The CDR3 coding sequence is TGTGCCAGCAGTTACTCGATGGCTGCTCAGCCCCAGCATTTT. Encoded protein: CASSYSMAAQPQHF. This sequence joins TRBV6-5 and TRBJ1-5; no clear D gene. Germline lookup yields CDR1 MNHEY and CDR2 SVGAGI. V was pared by 0 bases and J by 6 bases, with 9 bases between. CDR3 length: 14 residues.

This chain links TRBV7-9 with TRBJ2-7; TRBD2 aligns across 10 bases. V trimming: 7 bases; J trimming: 0 bases; junction bases outside the gene matches: 6. There are 15 residues in the CDR3. Per the germline V gene, CDR1 is SEHNR and CDR2 is FQNEAQ (reference sequence). CDR3 amino acids: CASTTLAGTSYEQYF. The CDR3 DNA sequence: TGTGCCAGCACCACACTAGCGGGGACCTCCTACGAGCAGTACTTC.

This clone was observed once. The chain is built from TRBV5-6 and TRBJ2-7, with D possibly TRBD1 on 6 matching bases. Germline CDR1 is SGHDT and CDR2 is YYEEEE. V gave up 4 bases and J gave up 1 base, with 9 bases separating them. CDR3 length: 13 residues. CDR3 in DNA: TGTGCCAGCAGCCGAACAGGGTCCTACGAGCAGTACTTC. Residues: CASSRTGSYEQYF.

The chain employs TRBV5-1 and TRBJ1-4; D may be TRBD1 (5 bases). This CDR3 has 14 residues. Per germline, CDR1 SGHRS and CDR2 YFSETQ. Deletions cut 2 bases from V and 3 bases from J, with 8 bases between. As DNA, the CDR3 is TGCGCCAGCAGCTTAAGGGGTGCTAATGAAAAACTGTTTTTT. Its translation: CASSLRGANEKLFF.

The chain recombines TRBV2 with TRBJ1-1; 8 bases match TRBD1. Germline V gene data show CDR1 as SNHLY and CDR2 as FYNNEI. Unmatched junction bases numbered 6, after V lost 6 bases and J lost 0 bases. This CDR3 has 15 residues. CDR3 nucleotides: TGTGCCAGCAGGCACCGGACAGGGTTGAACACTGAAGCTTTCTTT. Translating gives CASRHRTGLNTEAFF.

The V call is TRBV4-1, the J call TRBJ1-1; D is unclear. Germline CDR1 MGHRA, CDR2 YSYEKL. Deletions cut 4 bases from V and 11 bases from J, with 23 bases between. This CDR3 comprises 15 residues. The CDR3 nucleotides are TGCGCCAGCAGCCCCTTCAACGGGCGGGATGGTTCTGCTTTCTTT. As protein: CASSPFNGRDGSAFF.

The chain has TRBV7-2 and TRBJ2-1, with 8 bases matching TRBD2. The CDR3 totals 14 residues. J was trimmed by 2 bases and V by 4 bases; bases with no gene match: 1. Looked up from germline, CDR1 is SGHTA and CDR2 is FQGNSA. CDR3 residues: CASSSGLAYNEQFF. The CDR3 region has the DNA TGTGCCAGCAGCTCGGGACTAGCCTACAATGAGCAGTTCTTC.

V and J are TRBV28 and TRBJ1-5; D is ambiguous. CDR3 length equals 15 residues. Trimming took off 5 bases at V and 2 bases at J, with 13 bases between the two ends. Looked up from germline, CDR1 is MDHEN and CDR2 is SYDVKM. The CDR3 loop is CASSLSSGGNQPQHF. Written as DNA, the CDR3 is TGTGCCAGCAGTCTTTCCTCCGGGGGCAATCAGCCCCAGCATTTT.

The chain couples TRBV28 to TRBJ2-7, with 7 bases aligning to TRBD1. This CDR3 has 16 amino acids. Germline CDR1 and CDR2: MDHEN and SYDVKM. J was trimmed by 0 bases and V by 6 bases; bases with no gene match: 11. CDR3 loop: CASSYPRQGHSYEQYF. As DNA, the CDR3 is TGTGCCAGCAGCTACCCTAGACAGGGCCACTCCTACGAGCAGTACTTC.